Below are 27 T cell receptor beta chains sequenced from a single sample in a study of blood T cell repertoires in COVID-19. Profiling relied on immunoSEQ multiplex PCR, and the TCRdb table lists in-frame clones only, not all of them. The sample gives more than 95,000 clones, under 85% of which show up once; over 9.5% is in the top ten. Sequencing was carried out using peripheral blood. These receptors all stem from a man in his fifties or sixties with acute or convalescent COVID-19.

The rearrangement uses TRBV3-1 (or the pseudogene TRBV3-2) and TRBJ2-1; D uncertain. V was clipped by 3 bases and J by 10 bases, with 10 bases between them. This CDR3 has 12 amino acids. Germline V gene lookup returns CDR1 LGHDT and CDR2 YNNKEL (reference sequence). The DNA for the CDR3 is TGTGCCAGCAGCCATTACTCAGGAGAGCAGTTCTTC. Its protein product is CASSHYSGEQFF.

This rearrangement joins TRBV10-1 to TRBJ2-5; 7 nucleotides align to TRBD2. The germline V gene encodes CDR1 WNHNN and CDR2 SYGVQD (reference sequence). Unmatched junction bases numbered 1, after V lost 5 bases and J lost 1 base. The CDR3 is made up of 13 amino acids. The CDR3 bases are TGCGCCAGCAGTCTAGCGGTCCAAGAGACCCAGTACTTC. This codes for CASSLAVQETQYF.

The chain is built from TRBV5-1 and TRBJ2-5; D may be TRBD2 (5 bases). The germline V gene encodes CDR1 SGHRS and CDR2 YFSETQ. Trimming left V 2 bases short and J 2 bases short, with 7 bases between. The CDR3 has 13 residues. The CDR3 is CASSFRDQETQYF. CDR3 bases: TGCGCCAGCAGCTTCCGGGATCAAGAGACCCAGTACTTC.

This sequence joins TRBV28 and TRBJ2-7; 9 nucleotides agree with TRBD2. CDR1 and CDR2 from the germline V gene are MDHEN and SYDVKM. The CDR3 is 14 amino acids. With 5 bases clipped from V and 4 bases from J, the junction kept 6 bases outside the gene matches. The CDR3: CASSLRTSDYEQYF. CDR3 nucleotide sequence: TGTGCCAGCAGTCTCCGGACTAGCGATTACGAGCAGTACTTC.

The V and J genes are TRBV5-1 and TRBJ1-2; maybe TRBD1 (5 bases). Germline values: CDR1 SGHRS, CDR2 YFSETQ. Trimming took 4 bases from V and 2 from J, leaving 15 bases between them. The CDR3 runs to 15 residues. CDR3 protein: CASSQGISLNYGYTF. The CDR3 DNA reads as TGCGCCAGCAGCCAGGGAATTAGCTTAAACTATGGCTACACCTTC.

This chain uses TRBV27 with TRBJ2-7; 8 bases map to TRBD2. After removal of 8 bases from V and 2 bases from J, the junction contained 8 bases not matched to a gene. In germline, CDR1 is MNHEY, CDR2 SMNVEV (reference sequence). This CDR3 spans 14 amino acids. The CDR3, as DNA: TGTGCCAGCCGCCTCGAGCGGGGGCCCTACGAGCAGTACTTC. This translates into CASRLERGPYEQYF.

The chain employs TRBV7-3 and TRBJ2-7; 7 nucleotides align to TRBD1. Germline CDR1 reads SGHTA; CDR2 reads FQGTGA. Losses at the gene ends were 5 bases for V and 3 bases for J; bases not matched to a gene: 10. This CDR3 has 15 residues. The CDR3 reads CASSQNTGDGYEQYF. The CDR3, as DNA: TGTGCCAGCAGCCAAAACACAGGGGACGGCTACGAGCAGTACTTC. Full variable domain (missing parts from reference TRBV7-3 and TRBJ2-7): GAGVSQTPSNKVTEKGKYVELRCDPISGHTALYWYRQSLGQGPEFLIYFQGTGAADDSGLPNDRFFAVRPEGSVSTLKIQRTERGDSAVYLCASSQNTGDGYEQYFGPGTRLTVT.

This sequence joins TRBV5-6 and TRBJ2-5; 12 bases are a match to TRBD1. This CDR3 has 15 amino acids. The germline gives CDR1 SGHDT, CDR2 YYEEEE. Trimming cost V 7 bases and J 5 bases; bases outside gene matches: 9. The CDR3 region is CASGYGTGGAETQYF. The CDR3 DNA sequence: TGTGCCAGCGGATATGGGACAGGGGGCGCGGAGACCCAGTACTTC.

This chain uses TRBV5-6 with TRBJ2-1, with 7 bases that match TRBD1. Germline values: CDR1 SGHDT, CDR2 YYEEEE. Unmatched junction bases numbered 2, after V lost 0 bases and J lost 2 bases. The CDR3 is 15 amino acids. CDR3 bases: TGTGCCAGCAGCTTGGACAGGGGCGCCTACAATGAGCAGTTCTTC. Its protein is CASSLDRGAYNEQFF.

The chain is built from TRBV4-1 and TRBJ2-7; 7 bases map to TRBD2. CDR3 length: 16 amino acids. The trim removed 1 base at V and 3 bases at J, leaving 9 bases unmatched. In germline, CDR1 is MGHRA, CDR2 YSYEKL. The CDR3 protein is CASSQAPGTNSYEQYF. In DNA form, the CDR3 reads TGCGCCAGCAGCCAAGCGCCCGGGACTAACAGCTACGAGCAGTACTTC.

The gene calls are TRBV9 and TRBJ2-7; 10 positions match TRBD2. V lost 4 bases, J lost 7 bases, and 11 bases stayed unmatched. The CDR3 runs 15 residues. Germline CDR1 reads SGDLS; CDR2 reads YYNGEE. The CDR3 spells CASSPPAGGQREQYF. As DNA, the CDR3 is TGTGCCAGCAGCCCCCCAGCGGGAGGGCAGCGAGAGCAGTACTTC.

The CDR3 sequence: CASSSGRLNTEAFF. CDR3 in DNA: TGCGCCAGCAGTTCGGGGAGGTTGAACACTGAAGCTTTCTTT. The V call is TRBV5-1, the J call TRBJ1-1; no clear D. Germline-derived CDR1 and CDR2 are SGHRS and YFSETQ. Trimming removed 5 bases from V and 0 bases from J, with 11 bases in between. This CDR3 has 14 residues.

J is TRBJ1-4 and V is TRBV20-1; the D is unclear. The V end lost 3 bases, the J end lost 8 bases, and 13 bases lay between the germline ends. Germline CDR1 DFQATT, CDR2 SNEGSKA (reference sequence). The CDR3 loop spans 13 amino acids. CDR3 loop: CSASSAGREKLFF. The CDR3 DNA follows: TGCAGTGCTAGTTCCGCGGGGAGGGAAAAACTGTTTTTT.

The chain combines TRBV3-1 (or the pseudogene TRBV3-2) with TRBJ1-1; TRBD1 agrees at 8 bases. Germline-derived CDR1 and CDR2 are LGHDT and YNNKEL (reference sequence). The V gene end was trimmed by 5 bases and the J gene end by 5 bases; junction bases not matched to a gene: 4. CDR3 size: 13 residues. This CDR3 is CASSYGQGTEAFF. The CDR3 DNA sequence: TGTGCCAGCAGCTATGGACAGGGAACTGAAGCTTTCTTT.

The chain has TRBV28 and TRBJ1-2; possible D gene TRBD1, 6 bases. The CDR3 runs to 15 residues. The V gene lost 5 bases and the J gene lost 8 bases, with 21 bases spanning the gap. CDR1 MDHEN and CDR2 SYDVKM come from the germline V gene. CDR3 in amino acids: CASSETDRPGGGYTF. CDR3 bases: TGTGCCAGCAGTGAGACCGACAGGCCTGGAGGCGGCTACACCTTC.

The CDR3 region has the DNA TGTGCCAGCAGACTGGACAGGGGTTTCTATGGCTACACCTTC. Translation gives CASRLDRGFYGYTF. This chain uses TRBV28 with TRBJ1-2; TRBD1 agrees at 9 bases. From germline, CDR1 is MDHEN and CDR2 SYDVKM. This CDR3 has 14 residues. Trimming removed 6 bases from V and 4 bases from J; junction bases left unmatched: 6.

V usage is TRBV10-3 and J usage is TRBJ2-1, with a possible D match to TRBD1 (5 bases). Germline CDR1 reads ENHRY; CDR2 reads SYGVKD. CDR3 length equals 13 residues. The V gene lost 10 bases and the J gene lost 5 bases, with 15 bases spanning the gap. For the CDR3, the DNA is TGTGCCAACGCCCGACAAGGGGACAATGAGCAGTTCTTC. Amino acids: CANARQGDNEQFF.

This CDR3 reads CASSLSPSGRINEQFF. The DNA of the CDR3 is TGTGCCAGCAGTTTATCTCCTAGCGGGAGAATAAATGAGCAGTTCTTC. The chain joins TRBV27 to TRBJ2-1, with 10 positions matching TRBD2. The CDR3 is made up of 16 amino acids. CDR1 is MNHEY and CDR2 is SMNVEV in the germline V gene (reference sequence). V dropped 0 bases and J dropped 7; count of bases not matched to a gene: 6.

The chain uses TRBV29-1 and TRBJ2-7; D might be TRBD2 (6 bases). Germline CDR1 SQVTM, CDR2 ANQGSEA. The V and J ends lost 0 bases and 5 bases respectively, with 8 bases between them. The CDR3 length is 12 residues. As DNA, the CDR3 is TGCAGCGTTGAAGATGGCGGGGACGAGCAGTACTTC. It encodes CSVEDGGDEQYF.

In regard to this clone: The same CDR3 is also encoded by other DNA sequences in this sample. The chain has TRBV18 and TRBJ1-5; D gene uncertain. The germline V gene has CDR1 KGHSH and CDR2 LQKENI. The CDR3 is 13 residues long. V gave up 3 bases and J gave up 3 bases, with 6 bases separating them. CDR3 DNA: TGTGCCAGCTCACCGGGCCTCAATCAGCCCCAGCATTTT. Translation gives CASSPGLNQPQHF.

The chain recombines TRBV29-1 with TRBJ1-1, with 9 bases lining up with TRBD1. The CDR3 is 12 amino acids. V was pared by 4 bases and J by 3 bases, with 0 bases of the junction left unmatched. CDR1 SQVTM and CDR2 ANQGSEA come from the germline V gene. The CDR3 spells CSVGQGDTEAFF. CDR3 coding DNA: TGCAGCGTTGGACAGGGGGACACTGAAGCTTTCTTT.

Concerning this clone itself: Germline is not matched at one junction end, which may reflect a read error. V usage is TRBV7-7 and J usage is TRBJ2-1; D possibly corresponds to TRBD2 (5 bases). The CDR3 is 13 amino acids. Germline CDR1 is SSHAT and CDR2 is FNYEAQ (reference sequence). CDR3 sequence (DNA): TGTGCTAGCAGCTCCTCCCCGGGGAATGAGCAGTTCTTC. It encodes CASSSSPGNEQFF.

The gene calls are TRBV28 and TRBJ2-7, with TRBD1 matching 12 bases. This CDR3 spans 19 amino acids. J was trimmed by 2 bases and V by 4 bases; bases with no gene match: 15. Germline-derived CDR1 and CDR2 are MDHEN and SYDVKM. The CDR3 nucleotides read TGTGCCAGCAGTTCCCCTGCCGGGACAGGGGGCCTCGTTACCTACGAGCAGTACTTC. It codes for CASSSPAGTGGLVTYEQYF.

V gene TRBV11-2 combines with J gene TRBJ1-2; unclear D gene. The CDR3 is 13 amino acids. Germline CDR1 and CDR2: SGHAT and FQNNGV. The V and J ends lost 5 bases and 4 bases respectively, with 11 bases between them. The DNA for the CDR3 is TGTGCCAGCAGCCCGGGAAGGTCCTATGGCTACACCTTC. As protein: CASSPGRSYGYTF.

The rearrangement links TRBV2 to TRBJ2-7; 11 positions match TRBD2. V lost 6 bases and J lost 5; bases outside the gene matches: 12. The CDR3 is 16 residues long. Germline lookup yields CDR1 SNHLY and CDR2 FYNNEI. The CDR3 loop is CASSRILAGVGHEQYF. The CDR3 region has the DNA TGTGCCAGCAGCCGAATACTAGCGGGAGTCGGCCACGAGCAGTACTTC.

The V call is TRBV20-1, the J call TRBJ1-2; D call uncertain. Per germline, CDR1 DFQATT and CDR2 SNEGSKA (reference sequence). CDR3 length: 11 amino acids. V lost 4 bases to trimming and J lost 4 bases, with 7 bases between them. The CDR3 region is CSAIESYGYTF. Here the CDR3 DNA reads TGCAGTGCTATCGAGAGCTATGGCTACACCTTC.

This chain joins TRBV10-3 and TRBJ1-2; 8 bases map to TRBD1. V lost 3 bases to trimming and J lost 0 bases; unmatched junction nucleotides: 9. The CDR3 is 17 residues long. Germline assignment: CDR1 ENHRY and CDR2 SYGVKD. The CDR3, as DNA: TGTGCCATCAGTGATTCCGACAGGGGAGACGCTAACTATGGCTACACCTTC. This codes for CAISDSDRGDANYGYTF.